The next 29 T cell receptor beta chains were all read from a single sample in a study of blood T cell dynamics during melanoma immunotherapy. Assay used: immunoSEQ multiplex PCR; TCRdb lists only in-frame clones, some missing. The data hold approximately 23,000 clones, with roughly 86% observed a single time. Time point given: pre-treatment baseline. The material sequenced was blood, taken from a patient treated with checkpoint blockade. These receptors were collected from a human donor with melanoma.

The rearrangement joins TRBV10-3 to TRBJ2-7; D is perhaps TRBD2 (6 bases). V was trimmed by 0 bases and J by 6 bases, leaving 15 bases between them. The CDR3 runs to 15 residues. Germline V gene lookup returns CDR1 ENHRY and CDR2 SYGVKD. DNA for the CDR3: TGTGCCATCAGTGAGTCTGGGAGGTCGTCTCTCGAGCAGTACTTC. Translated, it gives CAISESGRSSLEQYF.

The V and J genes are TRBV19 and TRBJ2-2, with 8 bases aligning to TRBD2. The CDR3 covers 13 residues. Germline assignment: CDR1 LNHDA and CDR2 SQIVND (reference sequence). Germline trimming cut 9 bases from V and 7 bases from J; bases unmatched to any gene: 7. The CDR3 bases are TGTGCCAGCCAAGGGACTAGTGGCGGGGAGCTGTTTTTT. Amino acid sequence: CASQGTSGGELFF. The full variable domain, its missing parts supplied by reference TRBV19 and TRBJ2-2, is DGGITQSPKYLFRKEGQNVTLSCEQNLNHDAMYWYRQDPGQGLRLIYYSQIVNDFQKGDIAEGYSVSREKKESFPLTVTSAQKNPTAFYLCASQGTSGGELFFGEGSRLTVL.

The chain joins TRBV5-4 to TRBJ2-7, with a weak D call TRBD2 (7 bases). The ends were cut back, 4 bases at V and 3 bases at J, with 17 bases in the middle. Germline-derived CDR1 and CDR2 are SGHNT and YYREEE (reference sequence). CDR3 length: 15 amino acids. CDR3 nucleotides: TGTGCCAGCAGCCGTCCGGGGGCGGGAGACTACGAGCAGTACTTC. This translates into CASSRPGAGDYEQYF.

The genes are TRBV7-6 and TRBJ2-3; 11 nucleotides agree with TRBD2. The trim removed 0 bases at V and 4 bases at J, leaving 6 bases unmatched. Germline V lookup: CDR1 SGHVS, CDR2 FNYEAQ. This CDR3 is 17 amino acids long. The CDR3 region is CASSLALSSGGSDTQYF. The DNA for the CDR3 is TGTGCCAGCAGCTTAGCGCTCTCTAGCGGGGGGTCAGATACGCAGTATTTT.

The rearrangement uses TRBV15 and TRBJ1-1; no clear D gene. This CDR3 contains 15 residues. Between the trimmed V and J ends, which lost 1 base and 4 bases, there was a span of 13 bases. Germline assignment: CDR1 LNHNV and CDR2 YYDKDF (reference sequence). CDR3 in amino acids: CATSRGTRRSTEAFF. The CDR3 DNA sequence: TGTGCCACCAGCAGAGGAACCAGGAGGAGCACTGAAGCTTTCTTT. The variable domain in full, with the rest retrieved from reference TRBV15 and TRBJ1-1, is DAMVIQNPRYQVTQFGKPVTLSCSQTLNHNVMYWYQQKSSQAPKLLFHYYDKDFNNEADTPDNFQSRRPNTSFCFLDIRSPGLGDTAMYLCATSRGTRRSTEAFFGQGTRLTVV.

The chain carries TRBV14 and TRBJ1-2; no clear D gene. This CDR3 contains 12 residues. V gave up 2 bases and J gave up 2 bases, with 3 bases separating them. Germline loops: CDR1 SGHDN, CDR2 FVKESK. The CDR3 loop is CASSQSNYGYTF. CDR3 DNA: TGTGCCAGCAGCCAATCCAACTATGGCTACACCTTC.

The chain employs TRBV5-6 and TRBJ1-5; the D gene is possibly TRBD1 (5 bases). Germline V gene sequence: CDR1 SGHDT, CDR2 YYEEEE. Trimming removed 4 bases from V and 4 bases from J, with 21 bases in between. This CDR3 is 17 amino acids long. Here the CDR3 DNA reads TGTGCCAGCAGCGTTCAGGGCAGGGAGTCGGGAAATCAGCCCCAGCATTTT. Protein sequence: CASSVQGRESGNQPQHF.

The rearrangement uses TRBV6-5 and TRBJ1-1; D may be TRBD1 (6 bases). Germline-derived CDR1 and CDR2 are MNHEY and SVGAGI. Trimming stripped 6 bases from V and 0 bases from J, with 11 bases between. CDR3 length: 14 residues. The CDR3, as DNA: TGTGCCAGCAGCCTGGGACACCTGAACACTGAAGCTTTCTTT. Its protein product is CASSLGHLNTEAFF.

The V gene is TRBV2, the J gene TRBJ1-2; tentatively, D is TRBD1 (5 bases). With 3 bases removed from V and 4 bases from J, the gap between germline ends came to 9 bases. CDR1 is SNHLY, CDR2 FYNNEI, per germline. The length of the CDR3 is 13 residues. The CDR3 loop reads CASSDRQSYGYTF. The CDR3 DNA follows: TGTGCCAGCAGTGATCGACAGTCCTATGGCTACACCTTC.

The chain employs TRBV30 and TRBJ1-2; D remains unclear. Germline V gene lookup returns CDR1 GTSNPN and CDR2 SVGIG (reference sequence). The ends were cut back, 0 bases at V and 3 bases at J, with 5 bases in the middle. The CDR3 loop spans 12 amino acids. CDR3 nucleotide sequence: TGTGCCTGGAGTGTACAGCACTATGGCTACACCTTC. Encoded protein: CAWSVQHYGYTF.

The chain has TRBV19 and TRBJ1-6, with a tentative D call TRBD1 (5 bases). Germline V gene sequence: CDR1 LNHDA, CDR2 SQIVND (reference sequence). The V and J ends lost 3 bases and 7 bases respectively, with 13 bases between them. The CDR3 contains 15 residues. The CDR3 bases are TGTGCCAGTAGTATTTTGGCAGGGCAAAATTCACCCCTCCACTTT. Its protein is CASSILAGQNSPLHF. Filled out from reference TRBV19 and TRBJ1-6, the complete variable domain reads DGGITQSPKYLFRKEGQNVTLSCEQNLNHDAMYWYRQDPGQGLRLIYYSQIVNDFQKGDIAEGYSVSREKKESFPLTVTSAQKNPTAFYLCASSILAGQNSPLHFGNGTRLTVT.

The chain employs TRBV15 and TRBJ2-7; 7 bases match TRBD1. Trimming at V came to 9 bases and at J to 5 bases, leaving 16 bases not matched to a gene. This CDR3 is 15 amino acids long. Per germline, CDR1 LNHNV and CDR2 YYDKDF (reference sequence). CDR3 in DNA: TGTGCCACAAGCTACGGACAGGATCCCGGGAACGAGCAGTACTTC. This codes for CATSYGQDPGNEQYF. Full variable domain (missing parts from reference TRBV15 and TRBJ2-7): DAMVIQNPRYQVTQFGKPVTLSCSQTLNHNVMYWYQQKSSQAPKLLFHYYDKDFNNEADTPDNFQSRRPNTSFCFLDIRSPGLGDTAMYLCATSYGQDPGNEQYFGPGTRLTVT.

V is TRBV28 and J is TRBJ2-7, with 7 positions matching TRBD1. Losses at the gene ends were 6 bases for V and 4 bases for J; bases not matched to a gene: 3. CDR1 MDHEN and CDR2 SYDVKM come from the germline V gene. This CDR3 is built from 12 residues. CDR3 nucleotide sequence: TGTGCCAGCAGGACAGGGAAATACGAGCAGTACTTC. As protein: CASRTGKYEQYF.

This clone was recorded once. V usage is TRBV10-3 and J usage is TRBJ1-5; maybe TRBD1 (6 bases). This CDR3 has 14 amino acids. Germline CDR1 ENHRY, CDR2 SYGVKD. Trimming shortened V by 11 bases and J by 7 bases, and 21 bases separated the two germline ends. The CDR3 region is CAVSGRGGEQPQHF. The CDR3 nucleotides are TGTGCCGTGAGCGGCCGCGGGGGCGAGCAGCCCCAGCATTTT.

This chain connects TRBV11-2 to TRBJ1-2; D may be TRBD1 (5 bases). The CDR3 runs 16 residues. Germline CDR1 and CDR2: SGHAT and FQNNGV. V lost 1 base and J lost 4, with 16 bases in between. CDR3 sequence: CASSLAGGSTGYGYTF. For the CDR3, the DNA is TGTGCCAGCAGCTTAGCGGGGGGAAGCACAGGCTATGGCTACACCTTC. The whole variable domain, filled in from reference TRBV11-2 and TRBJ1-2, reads EAGVAQSPRYKIIEKRQSVAFWCNPISGHATLYWYQQILGQGPKLLIQFQNNGVVDDSQLPKDRFSAERLKGVDSTLKIQPAKLEDSAVYLCASSLAGGSTGYGYTFGSGTRLTVV.

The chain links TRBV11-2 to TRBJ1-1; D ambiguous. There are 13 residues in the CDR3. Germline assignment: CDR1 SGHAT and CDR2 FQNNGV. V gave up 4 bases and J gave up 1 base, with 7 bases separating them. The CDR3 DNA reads TGTGCCAGCAGCTCGGCTTGGAACACTGAAGCTTTCTTT. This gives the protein CASSSAWNTEAFF.

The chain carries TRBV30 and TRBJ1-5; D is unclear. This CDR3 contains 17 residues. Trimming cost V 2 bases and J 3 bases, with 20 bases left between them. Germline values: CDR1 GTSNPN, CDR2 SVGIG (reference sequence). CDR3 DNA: TGTGCCTGGAGTCGGGCAGGTCGAACTCGAGCCAATCAGCCCCAGCATTTT. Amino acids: CAWSRAGRTRANQPQHF.

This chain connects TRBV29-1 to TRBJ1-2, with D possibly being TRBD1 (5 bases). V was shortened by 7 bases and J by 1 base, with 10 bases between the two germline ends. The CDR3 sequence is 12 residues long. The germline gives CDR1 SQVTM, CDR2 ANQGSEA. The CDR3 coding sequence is TGCAGCGGGACAATCAGTAACTATGGCTACACCTTC. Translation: CSGTISNYGYTF.

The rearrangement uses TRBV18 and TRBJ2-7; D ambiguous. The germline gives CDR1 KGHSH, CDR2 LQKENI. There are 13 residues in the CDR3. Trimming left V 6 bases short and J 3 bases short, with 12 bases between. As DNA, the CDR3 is TGTGCCAGCTCGTCAGCCTTATTCTACGAGCAGTACTTC. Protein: CASSSALFYEQYF.

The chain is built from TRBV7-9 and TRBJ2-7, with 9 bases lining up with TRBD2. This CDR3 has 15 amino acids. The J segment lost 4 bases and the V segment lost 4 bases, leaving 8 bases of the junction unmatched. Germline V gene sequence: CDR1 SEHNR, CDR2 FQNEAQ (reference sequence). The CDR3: CASSSPRGRVYEQYF. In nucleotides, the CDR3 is TGTGCCAGCAGCTCCCCACGCGGGAGGGTATACGAGCAGTACTTC.

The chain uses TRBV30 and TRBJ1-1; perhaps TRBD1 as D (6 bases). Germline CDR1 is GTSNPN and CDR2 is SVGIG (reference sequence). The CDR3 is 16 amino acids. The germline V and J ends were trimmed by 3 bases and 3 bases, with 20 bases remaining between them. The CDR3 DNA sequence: TGTGCCTGGAGCCCACTCAGGGGCCCGGTGGACACTGAAGCTTTCTTT. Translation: CAWSPLRGPVDTEAFF.

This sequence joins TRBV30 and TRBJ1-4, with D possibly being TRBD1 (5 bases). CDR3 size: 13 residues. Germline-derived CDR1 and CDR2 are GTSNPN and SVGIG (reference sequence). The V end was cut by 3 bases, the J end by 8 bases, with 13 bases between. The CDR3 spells CAWSGGEGEKLFF. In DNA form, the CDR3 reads TGTGCCTGGAGCGGGGGGGAGGGCGAAAAACTGTTTTTT.

For the CDR3, the DNA is TGTGCCATCAGTGCGGCAGGGGGCAACACTGAAGCTTTCTTT. Amino acids: CAISAAGGNTEAFF. V and J are TRBV10-3 and TRBJ1-1; 8 bases map to TRBD1. The J segment lost 2 bases and the V segment lost 4 bases, leaving 3 bases of the junction unmatched. CDR3 length: 14 residues. Germline assignment: CDR1 ENHRY and CDR2 SYGVKD.

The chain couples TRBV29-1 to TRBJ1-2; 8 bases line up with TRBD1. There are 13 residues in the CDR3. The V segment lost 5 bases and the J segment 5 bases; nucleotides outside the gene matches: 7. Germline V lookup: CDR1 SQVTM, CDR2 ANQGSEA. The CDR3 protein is CSVIWDRSYGYTF. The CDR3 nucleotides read TGCAGCGTTATCTGGGACAGGTCTTATGGCTACACCTTC.

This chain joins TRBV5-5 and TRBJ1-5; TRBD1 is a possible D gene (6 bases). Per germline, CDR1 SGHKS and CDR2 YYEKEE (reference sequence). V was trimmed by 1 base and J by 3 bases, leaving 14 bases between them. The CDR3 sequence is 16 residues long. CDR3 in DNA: TGTGCCAGCAGCTTGCAGGTCCAGGGGATCAATCAGCCCCAGCATTTT. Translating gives CASSLQVQGINQPQHF.

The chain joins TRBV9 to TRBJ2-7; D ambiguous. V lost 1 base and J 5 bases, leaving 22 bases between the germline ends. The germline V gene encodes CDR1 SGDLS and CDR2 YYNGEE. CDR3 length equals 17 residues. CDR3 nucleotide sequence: TGTGCCAGCAGCGTAAACGCAGGCTCCGGTCAAGTGAACGAGCAGTACTTC. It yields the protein CASSVNAGSGQVNEQYF.

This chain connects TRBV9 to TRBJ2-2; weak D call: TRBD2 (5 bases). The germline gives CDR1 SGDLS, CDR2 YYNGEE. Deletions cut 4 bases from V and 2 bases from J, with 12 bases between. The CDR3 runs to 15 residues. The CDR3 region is CASSWTGSNTGELFF. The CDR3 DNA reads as TGTGCCAGCAGCTGGACTGGTTCAAACACCGGGGAGCTGTTTTTT.

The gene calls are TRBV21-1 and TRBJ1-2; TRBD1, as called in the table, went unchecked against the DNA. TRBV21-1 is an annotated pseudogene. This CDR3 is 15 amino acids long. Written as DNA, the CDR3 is TGTGCCAGCAGCAACCCAGGGATAGGATTATGGGGCTACACCTTC. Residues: CASSNPGIGLWGYTF.

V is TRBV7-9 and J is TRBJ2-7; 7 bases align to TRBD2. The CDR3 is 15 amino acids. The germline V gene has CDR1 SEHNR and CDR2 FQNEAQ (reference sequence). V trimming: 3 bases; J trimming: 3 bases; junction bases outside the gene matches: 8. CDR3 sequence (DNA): TGTGCCAGCAGCTTGACGACTAGCAGCCACTACGAGCAGTACTTC. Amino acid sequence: CASSLTTSSHYEQYF.